This TCR beta chain was recovered during a study of OX40 agonist ivuxolimab in advanced cancers. Study-level information: The treatment was a fully human IgG2 OX40 agonist, ivuxolimab. Those treated in dose escalation had hepatocellular carcinoma, melanoma, renal cell cancer or head and neck cancer.

Study-wide results and limits: Mean expanded clone counts were higher in CD8+ than CD4+ T cells. Clones of CD4+ and CD8+ blood T cells grew by week 6 at doses of 0.1 to 3.0 mg/kg.

Sequenced by immunoSEQ multiplex PCR; TCRdb stores in-frame clones only, minus some. The data contain about 73,000 clones, 80% to 90% of them singletons. In the case of this clone: Its antigen is undetermined.

Source: CD4+ or CD8+ T cells sorted from blood, taken in a trial of the OX40 agonist ivuxolimab. The TCR comes from an adult with an advanced solid tumor such as melanoma, head and neck, liver or kidney cancer.

CDR3 in amino acids: CASSLARTSATWDTQYF. CDR3 nucleotides: TGCGCCAGCAGCTTGGCCAGGACTAGCGCAACTTGGGATACGCAGTATTTT. The chain couples TRBV5-1 to TRBJ2-3; 9 nucleotides align to TRBD2. CDR1 and CDR2 (germline): SGHRS, YFSETQ. Trimming took 0 bases from V and 6 from J; bases not matched to a gene: 11. This CDR3 region has 17 residues.